This T cell receptor beta chain was documented in a study of OX40 agonist ivuxolimab in advanced cancers. Study in general: Ivuxolimab doses were 0.01, 0.1, 0.3, 1.5, 3 or 10 mg/kg every 2 weeks. Aged about 20 to 80 with a mean of roughly 65 years, they were 82.7% male. Three patients showed partial responses: one hepatocellular carcinoma and two cutaneous melanoma cases.

Study outcomes and limitations: At 0.1 to 3.0 mg/kg, CD4+ and CD8+ blood T cells expanded clonally by week 6.

Germline assignment: CDR1 MNHEY and CDR2 SVGAGI. The V end lost 6 bases, the J end lost 0 bases, and 5 bases lay between the germline ends. This CDR3 has 13 amino acids. A word on this clone: Its cognate antigen is unknown.

The protocol was immunoSEQ multiplex PCR, while the TCRdb copy is restricted to in-frame clones and leaves out a portion. Of 55,000 to 85,000 clones in the sample, about nine tenths were seen once. This chain links TRBV6-5 with TRBJ1-4; D gene uncertain. The sequence was collected from an adult with an advanced solid tumor such as melanoma, head and neck, liver or kidney cancer. The sequenced sample was CD4+ or CD8+ T cells sorted from blood, obtained in a trial of the OX40 agonist ivuxolimab. The DNA for the CDR3 is TGTGCCAGCAGGGGGACAACTAATGAAAAACTGTTTTTT. Translated: CASRGTTNEKLFF.